This record concerns one T cell receptor beta chain sequence. The antigen is undetermined. All trial patients relapsed after autologous stem cell transplantation. The sample is drawn from a study of PD-1 blockade in classical Hodgkin lymphoma. Assay: immunoSEQ multiplex PCR; the TCRdb copy retains only in-frame clones and omits some. The data show more than 60,000 clones, roughly 90% seen once. The germline V and J ends were trimmed by 4 bases and 3 bases, with 11 bases remaining between them. The CDR3 is 14 amino acids. Germline lookup yields CDR1 SGDLS and CDR2 YYNGEE. Study outcomes and limitations: Possibly reflecting disease activity or prior therapy, repertoire differences have causes that remain undefined.

The receptor was derived from a human donor with classical Hodgkin lymphoma. V usage is TRBV9 and J usage is TRBJ2-1; D might be TRBD2 (5 bases). The sample here was peripheral blood mononuclear cells (PBMCs), taken at baseline. DNA for the CDR3: TGTGCCAGCAGCTCCGCGGGTTTCTACAATGAGCAGTTCTTC. It encodes CASSSAGFYNEQFF.